The next 30 T cell receptor beta chains were all read from a single sample in a study of CD8 T cells in ankylosing spondylitis (dated by TCRdb to 2016 to 2017). The library was made by 5' RACE. Instrument on record: Illumina HiSeq 2500. Using fastp trimming at Q25 and MiXCR clonotype assembly, TCRdb reanalyzed the public sequencing data and kept in-frame beta chains. Here each entry gathers all rows of one CDR3 protein and keeps the most common genes and DNA. This sample has under 130,000 distinct CDR3 sequences in its table, and approximately 25% of those were observed once. Jointly, the top ten make up 10% to 15% of the sample. Sequenced material: synovial fluid, either unsorted or a sorted T cell fraction (not recorded which). These receptors were collected from a male donor with ankylosing spondylitis.

This clonotype is a singleton in its sample. The chain uses TRBV15 and TRBJ2-3; D remains ambiguous. The germline CDR1 and CDR2 sequences are LNHNV and YYDKDF (reference sequence). The CDR3 is made up of 15 amino acids. V gave up 3 bases and J gave up 1 base, with 11 bases separating them. This CDR3 reads CATSSRQYGTDTQYF. The CDR3 DNA is TGTGCCACCAGCAGCCGCCAGTATGGCACAGATACGCAGTATTTT.

The rearrangement links TRBV29-1 to TRBJ2-2; TRBD1 aligns across 9 bases. The CDR3 has 16 amino acids. The junction had 8 bases not matched to a gene; V was cut back by 0 bases and J by 6 bases. Germline CDR1 is SQVTM and CDR2 is ANQGSEA. The CDR3 reads CSVEDRNRGLSGELFF. The CDR3 DNA sequence: TGCAGCGTTGAAGATCGGAACAGGGGGCTATCCGGGGAGCTGTTTTTT.

The CDR3 region has the DNA TGCGCCAGCAGCTTGACCAAGGGACCATTAGGTGGTGCAGATACGCAGTATTTT. It codes for CASSLTKGPLGGADTQYF. This chain joins TRBV5-1 and TRBJ2-3, with D perhaps TRBD1 or TRBD2 (5 bases each). Between the trimmed V and J ends, which lost 1 base and 4 bases, there was a span of 22 bases. CDR3 length equals 18 residues. In germline, CDR1 is SGHRS, CDR2 YFSETQ. The variable domain in full, completed from reference TRBV5-1 and TRBJ2-3, reads KAGVTQTPRYLIKTRGQQVTLSCSPISGHRSVSWYQQTPGQGLQFLFEYFSETQRNKGNFPGRFSGRQFSNSRSEMNVSTLELGDSALYLCASSLTKGPLGGADTQYFGPGTRLTVL.

J is TRBJ2-2 and V is TRBV11-1; 14 bases line up with TRBD2. In germline, CDR1 is SGHAT, CDR2 FQDESV (reference sequence). This CDR3 spans 18 amino acids. J lost 6 bases, V lost 3 bases, and 9 bases had no gene match. CDR3 bases: TGTGCCAGCAGCTTTATGGGACTAGCGGGAGAAACCCCCGGGGAGCTGTTTTTT. This translates into CASSFMGLAGETPGELFF.

This clonotype was detected ten times or more. J is TRBJ1-3 and V is TRBV19, with D uncertain. The V end lost 5 bases, the J end lost 1 base, and 3 bases lay between the germline ends. This CDR3 contains 12 residues. Germline V gene lookup returns CDR1 LNHDA and CDR2 SQIVND (reference sequence). CDR3 sequence: CASSPSGNTIYF. In nucleotides, the CDR3 is TGTGCCAGTAGTCCTTCTGGAAACACCATATATTTT.

The CDR3 is CASSIGLAVFQETQYF. CDR3 nucleotide sequence: TGTGCCAGCAGCATAGGACTAGCGGTATTCCAAGAGACCCAGTACTTC. The V and J genes are TRBV7-9 and TRBJ2-5, with 10 bases fitting TRBD2. The CDR3 runs 16 residues. Germline CDR1 is SEHNR and CDR2 is FQNEAQ (reference sequence). V trimming: 5 bases; J trimming: 1 base; junction bases outside the gene matches: 7.

This clonotype has more than one count but fewer than ten. The gene calls are TRBV18 and TRBJ2-7; no clear D. The CDR3 loop spans 13 amino acids. The V gene's germline CDR1 is KGHSH and CDR2 LQKENI. V lost 6 bases and J lost 6, with 15 bases in between. CDR3 amino acids: CASSVFLSGEQYV. Here the CDR3 DNA reads TGTGCCAGCTCGGTGTTCTTGTCGGGCGAGCAGTACGTC.

Here the CDR3 reads CASSQGSSYNEQFF. CDR3 sequence (DNA): TGTGCCAGCAGTCAGGGGAGCTCCTACAATGAGCAGTTCTTC. This chain joins TRBV6-2 or TRBV6-3 and TRBJ2-1; perhaps TRBD1 as D (6 bases). V was shortened by 5 bases and J by 0 bases, with 8 bases between the two germline ends. The CDR3 has 14 residues. CDR1 is MNHEY and CDR2 is SVGEGT in the germline V gene.

This clonotype has just a few counts. The gene calls are TRBV3-1 and TRBJ2-2; TRBD2 agrees at 10 bases. The V gene's germline CDR1 is LGHDT and CDR2 YNNKEL (reference sequence). The CDR3 length is 17 residues. V trimming: 4 bases; J trimming: 7 bases; junction bases outside the gene matches: 12. The CDR3 coding sequence is TGTGCCAGCAGCCCTGGGACTAGCGAGGTCTTCGTCGGGGAGCTGTTTTTT. This sequence encodes CASSPGTSEVFVGELFF.

The V and J genes are TRBV5-1 and TRBJ2-1, with no clear D. CDR3 size: 15 residues. Germline loops: CDR1 SGHRS, CDR2 YFSETQ. Trimming removed 0 bases at V and 5 bases at J, with 12 bases between. CDR3 bases: TGCGCCAGCAGCTTGGATCCCTGGGGTAACAATGAGCAGTTCTTC. It encodes CASSLDPWGNNEQFF.

The chain has TRBV2 and TRBJ1-6, with 7 bases lining up with TRBD1. In germline, CDR1 is SNHLY, CDR2 FYNNEI. The CDR3 covers 13 residues. Losses at the gene ends were 10 bases for V and 5 bases for J; bases not matched to a gene: 5. The CDR3 sequence is CATLGQHNSPLHF. Here the CDR3 DNA reads TGTGCCACCCTGGGACAGCATAATTCACCCCTCCACTTT. Full variable domain (missing parts from reference TRBV2 and TRBJ1-6): EPEVTQTPSHQVTQMGQEVILRCVPISNHLYFYWYRQILGQKVEFLVSFYNNEISEKSEIFDDQFSVERPDGSNFTLKIRSTKLEDSAMYFCATLGQHNSPLHFGNGTRLTVT.

In its sample, this clonotype was seen a few times. The chain recombines TRBV5-1 with TRBJ2-1; 9 positions agree with TRBD1. Germline V gene lookup returns CDR1 SGHRS and CDR2 YFSETQ. V dropped 3 bases and J dropped 0; count of bases not matched to a gene: 1. CDR3 size: 15 residues. CDR3 DNA sequence: TGCGCCAGCAGCTCGGGACAGGGCTCCTACAATGAGCAGTTCTTC. Amino acids: CASSSGQGSYNEQFF.

The rearrangement joins TRBV28 to TRBJ2-7; 9 nucleotides line up with TRBD2. With 6 bases clipped from V and 0 bases from J, the junction kept 6 bases outside the gene matches. Germline V lookup: CDR1 MDHEN, CDR2 SYDVKM. The CDR3 is 15 amino acids. For the CDR3, the DNA is TGTGCCAGCAGCCCACATAGCGGGAGCTCCTACGAGCAGTACTTC. Translated, it gives CASSPHSGSSYEQYF.

This clonotype was counted once. The chain employs TRBV25-1 and TRBJ2-7; 7 bases agree with TRBD1. Germline CDR1 reads MGHDK; CDR2 reads SYGVNS. Trimming cost V 4 bases and J 2 bases; bases outside gene matches: 8. This CDR3 contains 15 residues. This CDR3 is CASSGPETGTYEQYF. CDR3 in DNA: TGTGCCAGCAGTGGACCAGAGACAGGGACCTACGAGCAGTACTTC.

The chain combines TRBV6-2 or TRBV6-3 with TRBJ2-1, with D possibly being TRBD2 (5 bases). The CDR3 is 15 residues long. Between the trimmed V and J ends, which lost 5 bases and 4 bases, there was a span of 15 bases. Germline values: CDR1 MNHEY, CDR2 SVGEGT. The DNA of the CDR3 is TGTGCCAGCAGTCGTTTCAGCGGATCTTACAATGAGCAGTTCTTC. Its translation: CASSRFSGSYNEQFF.

The chain has TRBV7-9 and TRBJ2-6; D possibly corresponds to TRBD2 (5 bases). In germline, CDR1 is SEHNR, CDR2 FQNEAQ (reference sequence). The CDR3 has 13 residues. Between the trimmed V and J ends, which lost 11 bases and 0 bases, there was a span of 8 bases. The CDR3 DNA is TGTGCCGGCGAGGGCTCTGGGGCCAACGTCCTGACTTTC. Translation: CAGEGSGANVLTF. The entire variable domain, with the rest obtained from reference TRBV7-9 and TRBJ2-6, is as follows: DTGVSQNPRHKITKRGQNVTFRCDPISEHNRLYWYRQTLGQGPEFLTYFQNEAQLEKSRLLSDRFSAERPKGSFSTLEIQRTEQGDSAMYLCAGEGSGANVLTFGAGSRLTVL.

This clonotype was found a few times. The chain links TRBV6-5 to TRBJ2-7; tentative D call: TRBD2 (5 bases). CDR1 and CDR2 from the germline V gene are MNHEY and SVGAGI. V shed 4 bases and J shed 4 bases, with 17 bases lying between them. The CDR3 length is 15 residues. CDR3 sequence (DNA): TGTGCCAGCAGTTCACACAGCGGAGATCCTTACGAGCAGTACTTC. Translating gives CASSSHSGDPYEQYF.

V and J are TRBV24-1 and TRBJ2-2; D may be TRBD2 (7 bases). V was clipped by 9 bases and J by 1 base, with 14 bases between them. From germline, CDR1 is KGHDR and CDR2 SFDVKD. There are 15 residues in the CDR3. CDR3 residues: CATQGGVMNTGELFF. DNA for the CDR3: TGTGCCACCCAAGGGGGGGTCATGAACACCGGGGAGCTGTTTTTT.

This clonotype has a count of ten or more. V is TRBV12-5 and J is TRBJ2-5; unclear D gene. V was cut by 6 bases and J by 2 bases, with 4 bases left in between. Germline CDR1 reads LGHNT; CDR2 reads FRNRAP. The CDR3 covers 11 residues. CDR3 coding DNA: TGTGCTAGTGGACAGCAAGAGACCCAGTACTTC. It specifies CASGQQETQYF.

This clonotype was seen only a few times. This chain joins TRBV20-1 and TRBJ1-4, with TRBD1 matching 9 bases. Trimming removed 1 base from V and 3 bases from J; junction bases left unmatched: 0. This CDR3 spans 14 amino acids. Germline loops: CDR1 DFQATT, CDR2 SNEGSKA (reference sequence). CDR3 DNA sequence: TGCAGTGCTAGAGGGACAGGGGCTAATGAAAAACTGTTTTTT. Amino acids: CSARGTGANEKLFF.

V usage is TRBV12-3 or TRBV12-4 and J usage is TRBJ2-7, with D perhaps TRBD1 or TRBD2 (6 bases each). V was clipped by 5 bases and J by 2 bases, with 10 bases between them. This CDR3 is built from 13 residues. The CDR3 DNA sequence: TGTGCCAGCAGTACAGGGACTGCCTACGAGCAGTACTTC. It is translated as CASSTGTAYEQYF.

About this clonotype: Being one base from a much bigger clone, this may be a read error. This sequence joins TRBV5-6 and TRBJ2-1, with D possibly TRBD2 on 6 matching bases. The CDR3 sequence is 16 residues long. Germline V gene sequence: CDR1 SGHDT, CDR2 YYEEEE. Trimming shortened V by 4 bases and J by 10 bases, and 24 bases separated the two germline ends. In DNA, the CDR3 is TGTGCCAGCAGCGGAGGGACTTGCGGGGTCTATCTAGAGCAGTTCTTC. As protein: CASSGGTCGVYLEQFF.

This clonotype was recorded a few times. The CDR3 sequence: CASRQGGLGYTF. The CDR3 nucleotides read TGTGCCAGCAGGCAAGGAGGGCTTGGCTACACCTTC. The chain employs TRBV7-2 and TRBJ1-2; D remains ambiguous. From germline, CDR1 is SGHTA and CDR2 FQGNSA. V lost 6 bases and J 7 bases, leaving 12 bases between the germline ends. The CDR3 length is 12 residues. Together with reference TRBV7-2 and TRBJ1-2, the CDR3 gives the full variable domain: GAGVSQSPSNKVTEKGKDVELRCDPISGHTALYWYRQSLGQGLEFLIYFQGNSAPDKSGLPSDRFSAERTGGSVSTLTIQRTQQEDSAVYLCASRQGGLGYTFGSGTRLTVV.

The chain couples TRBV5-6 to TRBJ1-5; TRBD1 is a possible D gene (5 bases). V was pared by 4 bases and J by 7 bases, with 27 bases between. The CDR3 is 18 residues long. Germline lookup yields CDR1 SGHDT and CDR2 YYEEEE. The CDR3 protein is CASSERRLGTSLGQPQHF. The DNA for the CDR3 is TGTGCCAGCAGCGAGCGACGCCTCGGGACGAGCCTTGGACAGCCCCAGCATTTT.

This chain uses TRBV29-1 with TRBJ2-1; 8 bases match TRBD2. Germline-derived CDR1 and CDR2 are SQVTM and ANQGSEA. The V gene end was trimmed by 4 bases and the J gene end by 4 bases; junction bases not matched to a gene: 6. The CDR3 is made up of 14 amino acids. The CDR3 sequence is CSVVISGMYNEQFF. The CDR3 DNA sequence: TGCAGCGTTGTTATTAGCGGGATGTACAATGAGCAGTTCTTC.

V usage is TRBV3-1 and J usage is TRBJ2-1; TRBD2 agrees at 8 bases. The CDR3 consists of 15 residues. The germline CDR1 and CDR2 sequences are LGHDT and YNNKEL (reference sequence). Trimming took 1 base from V and 2 from J; bases not matched to a gene: 1. Here the CDR3 reads CASSQGREAYNEQFF. DNA of the CDR3: TGTGCCAGCAGCCAAGGGCGGGAGGCCTACAATGAGCAGTTCTTC.

This clonotype was seen a handful of times. The chain links TRBV6-2 or TRBV6-3 to TRBJ2-7; TRBD1 might be the D (5 bases). Germline V gene sequence: CDR1 MNHEY, CDR2 SVGEGT. Trimming took off 10 bases at V and 0 bases at J, with 16 bases between the two ends. The CDR3 has 14 residues. This CDR3 reads CATGFDSISYEQYF. In nucleotides, the CDR3 is TGTGCCACCGGATTCGACAGCATCTCCTACGAGCAGTACTTC.

The chain recombines TRBV12-3 or TRBV12-4 with TRBJ1-5; no firm D call. The CDR3 runs to 13 residues. With 7 bases removed from V and 5 bases from J, the gap between germline ends came to 12 bases. This CDR3 is CASTVGDHQPQHF. In DNA, the CDR3 is TGTGCCAGCACCGTCGGAGACCATCAGCCCCAGCATTTT.

This clonotype was counted at least ten times. This sequence joins TRBV4-2 and TRBJ2-1; TRBD2 matches at 9 bases. Looked up from germline, CDR1 is LGHNA and CDR2 is YNFKEQ. This CDR3 is built from 17 residues. V trimming: 4 bases; J trimming: 5 bases; junction bases outside the gene matches: 12. CDR3 sequence reads: CASSPFNLGLADNEQFF. For the CDR3, the DNA is TGTGCCAGCAGCCCTTTCAATCTGGGACTAGCAGACAATGAGCAGTTCTTC.

This chain joins TRBV20-1 and TRBJ2-3, with 9 nucleotides matching TRBD2. The J segment lost 3 bases and the V segment lost 3 bases, leaving 7 bases of the junction unmatched. CDR1 is DFQATT, CDR2 SNEGSKA, per germline (reference sequence). The CDR3 is 15 amino acids. Here the CDR3 reads CSASRPGLATDTQYF. As DNA, the CDR3 is TGCAGTGCTAGTAGACCGGGACTAGCAACAGATACGCAGTATTTT.